This TCR beta chain was identified during a study of T-cell reconstitution after alpha-beta-depleted transplantation in children. The study, taken as a whole, reports: T-cell numbers and diversity one year post-transplant derived largely from freshly generated T cells. The high TCRbeta diversity at day 60 in some patients came from surviving recipient T cells and thymic progenitors. After transplant, at about two months, alpha-beta T cells were reportedly derived from several hundred expanded graft clones.

Germline V gene lookup returns CDR1 SGHVS and CDR2 FQNEAQ. The ends were cut back, 5 bases at V and 9 bases at J, with 11 bases in the middle. The CDR3 contains 11 residues. During its preparation, the TCRbeta library received unique molecular identifiers. TCRdb passed the PCR reads through MiXCR, listing each CDR3 protein once. This table holds about 980,000 distinct CDR3 sequences, roughly 31% found once. Concerning this clonotype itself: Its specificity is not known.

The chain couples TRBV7-8 to TRBJ2-7; D not resolved. The clonotype originates from a boy under three years old who had a stem cell transplant for SCID, so the T cells may come from the graft donor. Sequenced material: PBMCs, mostly from graft donor cells, taken 360 days after TCRalphabeta/CD19-depleted stem cell transplant. Here the CDR3 DNA reads TGTGCCAGCAGCGTCGAAGGAAGGCAGTACTTC. Its protein product is CASSVEGRQYF.